What follows describes a single T cell receptor (beta chain). The antigen remains undetermined. With 60 Vbeta and 13 Jbeta primers, the PCR was carried out. The data were produced by immunoSEQ multiplex PCR, yet TCRdb's version contains in-frame clones alone and is incomplete. The repertoire has 270,000 or so clones, 80% to 95% of them found once; the top ten carry around 1.7%. These data belong to a study of cytomegalovirus exposure and HLA in healthy donors. The study, taken as a whole, reports: The study labeled about 160 TCR beta chains cytomegalovirus-associated. In a later analysis, DRB1 alleles had the most associated TCRs; HLA-C alleles the fewest.

CDR3 size: 12 residues. Germline values: CDR1 LNHDA, CDR2 SQIVND (reference sequence). The V and J ends lost 8 bases and 2 bases respectively, with 9 bases between them. The chain links TRBV19 to TRBJ1-2; tentative D call: TRBD1 (5 bases). Material: PBMCs. The clonotype was recovered from a girl aged 2 to 10 in good health and CMV-seronegative. CDR3 DNA: TGTGCCAGTGGGAGGGACAACTATGGCTACACCTTC. Its translation: CASGRDNYGYTF.